This T cell receptor beta chain comes out of a study of cytomegalovirus exposure and HLA in healthy donors. 60 Vbeta and 13 Jbeta primers were used in PCR. Only in-frame clones appear in the TCRdb table, and some are missing; sequencing was by immunoSEQ multiplex PCR. Of under 150,000 clones in the sample, 67% were seen once. V was pared by 6 bases and J by 7 bases, with 5 bases of the junction left unmatched. This CDR3 has 13 amino acids. In germline, CDR1 is KGHSH, CDR2 LQKENI. The TCR comes from a man younger than 35 in good health and CMV-seropositive. The sequenced sample consisted of PBMCs. This chain links TRBV18 with TRBJ2-2, with 7 bases matching TRBD1. For the CDR3, the DNA is TGTGCCAGCTCCCGACAGGGACACGGGGAGCTGTTTTTT. Translated, it gives CASSRQGHGELFF.